The rows below give T cell receptor beta chains drawn from one sample of a study of cytomegalovirus exposure and HLA in healthy donors. Sequencing used immunoSEQ multiplex PCR; TCRdb keeps in-frame clones, though not all of them. The table records roughly 180,000 clones, approximately 89% of them present only once. The sample taken for sequencing was PBMCs. The receptors were sampled from a man in his thirties or forties in good health and CMV-seropositive. Each CDR3 is given with its conserved first and last residue. The D gene is left open where the match is weak. Rows give clone size only sometimes, using once, few, many, or a class for an expanded clone.

V gene	J gene	clone size	D gene	CDR3 protein	CDR3 DNA
TRBV11-3	TRBJ2-7	-	TRBD2	CASRGERGVLDEQYF	TGTGCCAGCAGGGGGGAGCGGGGGGTCCTGGACGAGCAGTACTTC
TRBV13	TRBJ1-1	-	-	CASSLVRGTEAFF	TGTGCCAGCAGCTTAGTCAGGGGCACTGAAGCTTTCTTT
TRBV5-1	TRBJ2-1	-	-	CASSLDPPPGNEQFF	TGCGCCAGCAGCTTGGACCCCCCCCCTGGCAATGAGCAGTTCTTC
TRBV9	TRBJ2-3	-	-	CASSPDSNTQYF	TGTGCCAGCAGCCCAGACAGTAATACGCAGTATTTT
TRBV7-2	TRBJ1-1	-	-	CASSLWVNTEAFF	TGTGCCAGCAGCTTATGGGTTAACACTGAAGCTTTCTTT
TRBV6-5	TRBJ2-2	-	-	CASSKTGTGELFF	TGTGCCAGCAGTAAAACAGGCACCGGGGAGCTGTTTTTT
TRBV27	TRBJ1-2	-	TRBD1	CASRSQGAGGYTF	TGTGCCAGCAGGTCTCAGGGGGCGGGTGGCTACACCTTC
TRBV14	TRBJ2-3	-	-	CASSLYADTQYF	TGTGCCAGCAGCCTCTACGCAGATACGCAGTATTTT
TRBV18	TRBJ2-1	-	-	CASSPLNGDEQFF	TGTGCCAGCTCACCCCTAAACGGGGATGAGCAGTTCTTC
TRBV4-1	TRBJ2-7	-	-	CASSPPPRRPDYEQYF	TGCGCCAGCAGCCCACCCCCCCGCAGGCCGGACTACGAGCAGTACTTC
TRBV2	TRBJ2-1	-	TRBD2	CASCTSGAYNEQFF	TGTGCCAGCTGTACTAGCGGGGCCTACAATGAGCAGTTCTTC
TRBV30	TRBJ2-2	-	-	CAWSVGPATNTGELFF	TGTGCCTGGAGTGTGGGTCCAGCGACGAACACCGGGGAGCTGTTTTTT
TRBV13	TRBJ1-3	-	-	CASRGRAPGWPSGNTIYF	TGTGCCAGCCGCGGTAGGGCACCCGGTTGGCCCTCTGGAAACACCATATATTTT
TRBV11-3	TRBJ2-2	-	TRBD1	CASSGRDRANTGELFF	TGTGCCAGCAGCGGACGGGACAGGGCAAACACCGGGGAGCTGTTTTTT
TRBV15	TRBJ2-2	-	-	CATRWTPNTGELFF	TGTGCCACCAGATGGACACCGAACACCGGGGAGCTGTTTTTT
TRBV20-1	TRBJ1-1	-	TRBD1	CSAQTGARAFF	TGCAGTGCCCAGACAGGGGCTCGAGCTTTCTTT
TRBV30	TRBJ2-3	-	TRBD1	CAWGTGGFLDTQYF	TGTGCCTGGGGGACAGGGGGATTCTTGGATACGCAGTATTTT
TRBV6-1	TRBJ2-1	-	-	CASSGTGTLPHNEQFF	TGTGCCAGCAGTGGGACCGGGACACTTCCCCACAATGAGCAGTTCTTC
TRBV2	TRBJ2-5	-	-	CASSERGTPPLKYF	TGTGCCAGCAGTGAACGGGGGACACCCCCACTCAAGTACTTC
TRBV10-1	TRBJ2-7	-	-	CATTGPGLFSYEQYF	TGCGCCACCACAGGCCCGGGACTTTTCTCCTACGAGCAGTACTTC
TRBV11-2	TRBJ1-1	few	-	CASSLGGNTEAFF	TGTGCCAGCAGCTTAGGGGGGAACACTGAAGCTTTCTTT
TRBV7-3	TRBJ2-3	-	TRBD1	CASSRDRGSDTQYF	TGTGCCAGCAGTAGGGACAGGGGGTCAGATACGCAGTATTTT
TRBV6-1	TRBJ2-3	-	TRBD2	CASSELAGGPGDTQYF	TGTGCCAGCAGTGAACTGGCGGGAGGGCCCGGAGATACGCAGTATTTT
TRBV19	TRBJ1-5	-	-	CASSRWAGNQPQHF	TGTGCCAGTAGCCGTTGGGCCGGCAATCAGCCCCAGCATTTT
TRBV15	TRBJ2-7	-	-	CATGSVSSYEQYF	TGTGCCACCGGTTCTGTTAGCTCCTACGAGCAGTACTTC
TRBV21-1	TRBJ2-2	-	-	CASSNQNNTGELFF	TGTGCCAGCAGCAACCAGAACAACACCGGGGAGCTGTTTTTT
TRBV6-5	TRBJ2-7	-	-	CASSVAGARYEQYF	TGTGCCAGCAGTGTTGCGGGGGCTCGGTACGAGCAGTACTTC
TRBV5-5	TRBJ2-7	-	-	CASSRDSPSWEQYF	TGTGCCAGCAGCCGCGACAGTCCTTCCTGGGAGCAGTACTTC
TRBV4-3	TRBJ2-2	once	TRBD2	CASSLNPLAGGITGELFF	TGCGCCAGCAGCCTAAACCCATTAGCGGGGGGGATCACCGGGGAGCTGTTTTTT
TRBV9	TRBJ2-3	-	-	CASSVSVEQYF	TGTGCCAGCAGCGTCAGCGTCGAGCAGTATTTT
TRBV6-1	TRBJ2-4	-	-	CASSEEAASIGKNIQYF	TGTGCCAGCAGTGAAGAGGCGGCTTCCATAGGCAAAAACATTCAGTACTTC
TRBV7-9	TRBJ2-6	-	TRBD1	CASSALTGAGANVLTF	TGTGCCAGCAGCGCCCTAACAGGGGCTGGGGCCAACGTCCTGACTTTC